A selection of T cell receptor beta chains follows, all from one sample in a study of T cells in Graves' hyperthyroidism and ophthalmopathy. Using its own MiXCR run on the multiplex PCR reads, TCRdb lists one record per CDR3 protein. Among fewer than 400,000 distinct CDR3 sequences, about 15% were seen once, and the ten largest hold roughly a quarter. The sample comprised blood. All receptors come from a woman younger than 30 with Graves' hyperthyroidism that later progressed to Graves' ophthalmopathy. The CDR3 runs from the conserved cysteine through the conserved F or W. D genes are given only for firm matches. A clone size is listed for some rows: how often the clone was seen (once, few, many), or a class if it is expanded.

j_gene,v_gene,abundance,d_gene,CDR3aa,CDR3nt
TRBJ1-6,TRBV7-2,-,TRBD1,CASSLAPGQNSPLHF,TGTGCCAGCAGCTTAGCCCCGGGACAGAATTCACCCCTCCACTTT
TRBJ2-1,TRBV4-1,-,TRBD1,CASSQIPKFGGQAYNEQFF,TGCGCCAGCAGCCAAATCCCGAAATTCGGGGGACAGGCGTACAATGAGCAGTTCTTC
TRBJ2-7,TRBV20-1,few,-,CSAQTGVLEQYF,TGCAGTGCCCAGACAGGTGTACTCGAGCAGTACTTC
TRBJ2-7,TRBV28,-,TRBD1,CASVTRDSSYEQYF,TGTGCCAGCGTAACTCGGGACAGCTCCTACGAGCAGTACTTC
TRBJ2-2,TRBV28,-,-,CASSFILARSPGELFF,TGTGCCAGCAGTTTTATCCTAGCGAGATCCCCCGGGGAGCTGTTTTTT
TRBJ2-3,TRBV7-3,many,-,CASSLIPTEMGDTQYF,TGTGCCAGCAGCTTAATCCCGACAGAAATGGGGGATACGCAGTATTTT
TRBJ2-5,TRBV5-1,many,-,CASSPDNQETQYF,TGCGCCAGCAGCCCTGACAACCAAGAGACCCAGTACTTC
TRBJ2-3,TRBV10-3,-,-,CAITKTGYTDTQYF,TGTGCCATCACTAAGACAGGTTACACAGATACGCAGTATTTT
TRBJ2-7,TRBV12-3/TRBV12-4,few,TRBD1,CASRRIGGWEQYF,TGTGCCAGCAGGAGGATAGGGGGCTGGGAGCAGTACTTC
TRBJ1-4,TRBV15,-,-,CATSSGQLSPSTNEKLFF,TGTGCCACCAGCAGTGGGCAGCTTTCGCCTTCAACTAATGAAAAACTGTTTTTT
TRBJ2-3,TRBV7-2,many,-,CAIARRATDTQYF,TGTGCCATCGCGCGGAGGGCCACAGATACGCAGTATTTT
TRBJ1-6,TRBV2,many,-,CASEGNSPLHF,TGTGCCAGCGAGGGTAATTCACCCCTCCACTTT
TRBJ2-3,TRBV9,-,-,CASSGAGTSTDTQYF,TGTGCCAGCAGCGGAGCCGGGACTAGCACAGATACGCAGTATTTT
TRBJ1-6,TRBV7-2,many,TRBD1,CASTSWTGPTPLHF,TGTGCCAGCACCTCCTGGACAGGCCCAACGCCCCTCCACTTT
TRBJ2-4,TRBV19,few,TRBD2,CASSGGLAAKNIQYF,TGTGCCAGTTCGGGAGGGCTAGCCGCCAAAAACATTCAGTACTTC
TRBJ2-7,TRBV9,many,-,CASSVGDAGYGYEQYF,TGTGCCAGCAGCGTAGGTGACGCGGGTTACGGCTACGAGCAGTACTTC
TRBJ2-7,TRBV30,many,-,CAWTRDGYEQYF,TGTGCCTGGACCCGGGACGGCTACGAGCAGTACTTC
TRBJ2-7,TRBV13,-,-,CASRKQGAPYEQYF,TGTGCCAGCAGAAAACAGGGAGCCCCCTACGAGCAGTACTTC
TRBJ2-1,TRBV14,few,-,CASSQDFGTEQFF,TGTGCCAGCAGCCAAGATTTTGGGACAGAGCAGTTCTTC
TRBJ1-5,TRBV28,few,TRBD1,CASSRTGNNQPQHF,TGTGCCAGCAGTCGGACAGGCAACAATCAGCCCCAGCATTTT
TRBJ1-2,TRBV12-3/TRBV12-4,many,-,CASSLAQWGRPYGYTF,TGTGCCAGCAGTTTAGCGCAATGGGGGCGCCCCTATGGCTACACCTTC
TRBJ1-4,TRBV12-3/TRBV12-4,-,TRBD1,CASSGQGGKLFF,TGTGCCAGCAGCGGACAGGGCGGAAAACTGTTTTTT
TRBJ2-7,TRBV6-2/TRBV6-3,many,-,CASSPTLSYEQYF,TGTGCCAGCAGTCCGACATTATCCTACGAGCAGTACTTC
TRBJ1-1,TRBV20-1,many,TRBD1,CSAGTGREAFF,TGCAGTGCAGGGACAGGGCGTGAAGCTTTCTTT
TRBJ1-1,TRBV10-2,many,-,CASRGFGEKLAEAFF,TGCGCCAGCAGGGGTTTCGGAGAAAAACTCGCTGAAGCTTTCTTT
TRBJ1-1,TRBV4-1,-,-,CASSQDPRSTPAPEAFF,TGCGCCAGCAGCCAAGACCCAAGATCGACCCCAGCGCCTGAAGCTTTCTTT
TRBJ2-7,TRBV3-1,few,TRBD2,CATGLAGAGSYEQYF,TGTGCCACGGGACTAGCGGGAGCGGGCTCCTACGAGCAGTACTTC
TRBJ2-1,TRBV6-2/TRBV6-3,many,-,CASSYPGQEQFF,TGTGCCAGCAGTTACCCAGGCCAAGAGCAGTTCTTC
TRBJ1-1,TRBV7-2,many,TRBD1,CASSPQGQQNTEAFF,TGTGCCAGCAGCCCCCAGGGACAGCAGAACACTGAAGCTTTCTTT
TRBJ2-2,TRBV2,many,TRBD1,CASYRGLNTGELFF,TGTGCCAGCTACAGGGGGCTAAACACCGGGGAGCTGTTTTTT
TRBJ2-1,TRBV5-8,few,-,CASSVRLERFQFF,TGTGCCAGCAGCGTACGACTAGAAAGGTTTCAGTTCTTC
TRBJ2-5,TRBV20-1,few,-,CSAQFGPQETQYF,TGCAGTGCTCAATTTGGACCGCAAGAGACCCAGTACTTC
TRBJ1-5,TRBV20-1,-,-,CSAQSTSNQPRHF,TGCAGTGCTCAATCAACTAGCAATCAGCCCCGGCATTTT
TRBJ2-1,TRBV24-1,-,TRBD2,CATSDPPGTSGRISYNKQFF,TGTGCCACCAGTGACCCACCCGGGACTAGCGGGAGAATCTCCTACAATAAGCAGTTCTTC
TRBJ2-2,TRBV11-3,many,-,CASSPTRNTGELFF,TGTGCCAGCAGCCCCACCCGGAACACCGGGGAGCTGTTTTTT
TRBJ2-3,TRBV11-2,many,-,CASLGQIGTDTQYF,TGTGCCAGCTTAGGACAGATAGGCACAGATACGCAGTATTTT